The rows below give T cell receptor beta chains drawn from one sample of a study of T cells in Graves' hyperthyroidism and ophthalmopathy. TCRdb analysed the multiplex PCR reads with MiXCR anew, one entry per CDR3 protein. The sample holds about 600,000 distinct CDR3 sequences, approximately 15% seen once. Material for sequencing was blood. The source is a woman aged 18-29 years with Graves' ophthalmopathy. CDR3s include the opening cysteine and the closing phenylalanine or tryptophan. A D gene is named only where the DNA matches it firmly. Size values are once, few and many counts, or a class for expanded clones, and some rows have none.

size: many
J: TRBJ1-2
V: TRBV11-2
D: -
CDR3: CASSLGTYGYTF
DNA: TGTGCCAGCAGCTTAGGGACCTATGGCTACACCTTC

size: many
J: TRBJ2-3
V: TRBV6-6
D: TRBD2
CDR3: CASSLGGTSGTSTDTQYF
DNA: TGTGCCAGCAGTTTGGGCGGGACTAGCGGAACTAGCACAGATACGCAGTATTTT

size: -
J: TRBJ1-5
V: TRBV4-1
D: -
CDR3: CASRRAGSRGQPQHF
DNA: TGCGCCAGCAGACGAGCAGGGAGTAGGGGTCAGCCCCAGCATTTT

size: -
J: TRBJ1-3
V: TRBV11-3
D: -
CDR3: CASSSRGARVGGNTIYF
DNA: TGTGCCAGCAGCAGCCGAGGGGCGCGTGTAGGTGGAAACACCATATATTTT

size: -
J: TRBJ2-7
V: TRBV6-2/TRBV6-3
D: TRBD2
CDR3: CASIWGTSGFYEQYF
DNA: TGTGCCAGCATCTGGGGGACTAGCGGGTTCTACGAGCAGTACTTC

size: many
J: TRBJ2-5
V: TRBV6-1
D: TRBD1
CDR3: CASSSQGAGQETQYF
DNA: TGTGCCAGCAGTTCCCAGGGGGCGGGACAAGAGACCCAGTACTTC

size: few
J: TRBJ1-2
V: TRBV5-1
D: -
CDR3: CASSLGGAGLANYGYTF
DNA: TGCGCCAGCAGCTTGGGCGGAGCGGGCTTAGCTAACTATGGCTACACCTTC

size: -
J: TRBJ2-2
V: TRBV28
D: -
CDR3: CASSFLSANTGELFF
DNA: TGTGCCAGCAGTTTCCTATCCGCGAACACCGGGGAGCTGTTTTTT

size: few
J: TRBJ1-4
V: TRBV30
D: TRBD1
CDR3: CAWNLQGADEKLFF
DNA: TGTGCCTGGAATCTCCAGGGGGCGGATGAAAAACTGTTTTTT

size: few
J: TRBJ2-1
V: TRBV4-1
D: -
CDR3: CASSQEVSGPSGQFF
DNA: TGCGCCAGCAGCCAAGAAGTTAGCGGCCCTTCCGGGCAGTTCTTC

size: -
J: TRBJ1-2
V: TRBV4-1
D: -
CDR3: CASHQGGRGYTF
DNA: TGCGCCAGCCACCAGGGCGGTCGCGGCTACACCTTC

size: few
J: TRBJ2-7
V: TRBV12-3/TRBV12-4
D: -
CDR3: CASSIDWFDEQYF
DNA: TGTGCCAGCAGTATTGACTGGTTCGACGAGCAGTACTTC

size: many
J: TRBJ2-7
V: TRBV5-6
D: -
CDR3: CASSLRDGLKQYF
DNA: TGTGCCAGCAGCCTCCGGGACGGCCTCAAGCAGTACTTC

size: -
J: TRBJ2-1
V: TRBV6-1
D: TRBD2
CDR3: CASSELGTKNEQFF
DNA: TGTGCCAGCAGTGAATTGGGGACTAAGAATGAGCAGTTCTTC

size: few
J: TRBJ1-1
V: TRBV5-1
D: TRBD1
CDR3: CASSFSRTGGNTEAFF
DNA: TGCGCCAGCAGCTTTTCCCGGACAGGGGGCAACACTGAAGCTTTCTTT

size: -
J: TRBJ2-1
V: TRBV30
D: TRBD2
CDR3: CAWSRTSGTKVNEQFF
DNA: TGTGCCTGGAGTCGAACTAGCGGGACCAAGGTCAATGAGCAGTTCTTC

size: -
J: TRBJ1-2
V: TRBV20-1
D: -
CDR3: CSARGAATGHYGYTF
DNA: TGCAGTGCCCGGGGGGCTGCCACAGGTCACTATGGCTACACCTTC

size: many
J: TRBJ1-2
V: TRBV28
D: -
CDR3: CASNPGGANYGYTF
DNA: TGTGCCAGCAACCCGGGGGGGGCGAACTATGGCTACACCTTC

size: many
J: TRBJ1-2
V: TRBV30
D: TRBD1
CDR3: CAWSPWTGGTF
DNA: TGTGCCTGGAGTCCATGGACAGGCGGCACCTTC

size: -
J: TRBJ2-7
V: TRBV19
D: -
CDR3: CAYLAGQGLYEQYF
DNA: TGTGCCTATTTGGCGGGACAAGGGCTCTACGAGCAGTACTTC

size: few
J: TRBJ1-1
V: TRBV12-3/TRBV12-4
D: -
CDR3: CAISFWGADTEAFF
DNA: TGTGCCATCAGTTTTTGGGGGGCGGACACTGAAGCTTTCTTT

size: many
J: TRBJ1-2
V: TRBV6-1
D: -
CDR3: CASSQDPGPLATF
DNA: TGTGCCAGCAGTCAAGACCCGGGACCGTTGGCCACCTTC

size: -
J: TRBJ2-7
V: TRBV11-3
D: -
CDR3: CASSLPLGGGPSSEQYF
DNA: TGTGCCAGCAGCCTACCCCTAGGGGGAGGGCCGAGTAGCGAGCAGTACTTC

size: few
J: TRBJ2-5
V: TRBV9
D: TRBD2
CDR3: CASSVGGLAGGGETQYF
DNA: TGTGCCAGCAGCGTTGGGGGACTAGCGGGAGGAGGCGAGACCCAGTACTTC

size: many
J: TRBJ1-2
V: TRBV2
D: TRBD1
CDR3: CASSGETGSNYGYTF
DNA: TGTGCCAGCAGTGGCGAGACAGGGTCGAACTATGGCTACACCTTC

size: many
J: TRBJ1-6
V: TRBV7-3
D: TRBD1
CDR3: CASSQTGVNSPLHF
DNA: TGTGCCAGCAGCCAGACAGGGGTCAACTCACCCCTCCACTTT

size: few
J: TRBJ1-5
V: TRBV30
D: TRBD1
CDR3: CAWSVRDRRSQPQHF
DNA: TGTGCCTGGAGTGTAAGGGACAGGAGAAGTCAGCCCCAGCATTTT

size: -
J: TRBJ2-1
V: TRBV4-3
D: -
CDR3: CASSQEGGPPEGYNEQFF
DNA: TGCGCCAGCAGCCAAGAAGGCGGTCCCCCCGAAGGATACAATGAGCAGTTCTTC

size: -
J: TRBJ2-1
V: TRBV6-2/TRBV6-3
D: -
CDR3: CATLWTSRSYNEQFF
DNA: TGTGCCACCCTCTGGACTTCGAGGTCCTACAATGAGCAGTTCTTC

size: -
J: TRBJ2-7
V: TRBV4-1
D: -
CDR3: CASSQVTGHPYEQYF
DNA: TGCGCCAGCAGCCAAGTGACGGGACACCCCTACGAGCAGTACTTC

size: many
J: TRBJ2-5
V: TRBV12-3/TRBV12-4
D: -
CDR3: CASRRGASSSEETQYF
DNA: TGTGCCAGCAGACGAGGGGCATCCTCAAGTGAAGAGACCCAGTACTTC

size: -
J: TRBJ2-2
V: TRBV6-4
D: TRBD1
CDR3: CASSDQYPGQSTGELFF
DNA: TGTGCCAGCAGTGACCAGTACCCGGGACAGAGCACCGGGGAGCTGTTTTTT

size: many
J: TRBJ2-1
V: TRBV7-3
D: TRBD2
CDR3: CASSLTPSGSGHNEQFF
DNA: TGTGCCAGCAGCTTGACCCCTAGCGGGAGTGGGCACAATGAGCAGTTCTTC